The 4 T cell receptor beta chains listed next were all sequenced from one sample in a study of T cells in women clearing cervical HPV infection. Profiled with immunoSEQ multiplex PCR; TCRdb holds only in-frame clones, not every one. Its listing shows some 24,000 clones. Specimen: blood buffy coat. Receptors originate from a woman between 18 and 70 years old with a cervical HPV16 infection that either progressed to CIN3+ or cleared (not recorded which).

Concerning this clone itself: With the read ending 3 residues before the CDR3 end, the germline J gene is used to fill in that end. The V and J genes are TRBV7-6 and TRBJ2-2; TRBD1 matches at 8 bases. CDR1 and CDR2 (germline): SGHVS, FNYEAQ. The CDR3 is 18 amino acids. The CDR3 region is CASSLRGQGALTNEKLFF. CDR3 DNA (partial): TGTGCCAGCAGCTTACGGGGGCAGGGGGCTTTGACAAATGAAAAG.

As to this clone: The sequenced fragment ends 3 residues before the CDR3 boundary, so the rest is inferred from the germline J gene. This sequence joins TRBV20-1 and TRBJ2-5; 15 bases match TRBD2. The V and J ends lost 5 bases and 0 bases, in that order; junction bases with no gene match: 7. From germline, CDR1 is DFQATT and CDR2 SNEGSKA (reference sequence). The CDR3 is 17 residues long. The CDR3 spells CSARPGTSGRYQETQYF. The CDR3 bases that were read are TGCAGTGCTCGTCCCGGGACTAGCGGGAGGTACCAAGAGACC.

To note about this clone: The sequenced fragment ends 3 residues before the CDR3 boundary, so the rest is inferred from the germline J gene. The gene calls are TRBV5-4 and TRBJ2-7; D unresolved. Germline V gene sequence: CDR1 SGHNT, CDR2 YYREEE (reference sequence). This CDR3 spans 13 amino acids. V was clipped by 5 bases and J by 3 bases, with 12 bases between them. CDR3: CASSQEPSYEQYF. The part of the CDR3 DNA that was read is TGTGCCAGCAGTCAAGAACCTAGCTACGAG.

Concerning this clone itself: The observed sequence ends 3 residues before the CDR3 terminus, with the missing tail filled in from the germline J gene. The V and J genes are TRBV6-2 or TRBV6-3 and TRBJ2-4; weak D call: TRBD2 (6 bases). Germline values: CDR1 MNHEY, CDR2 SVGEGT. This CDR3 region has 14 residues. CDR3 sequence reads: CASSYTRRGDGQYF. CDR3 DNA (partial): TGTGCCAGCAGTTACACAAGGCGGGGAGATGGT.